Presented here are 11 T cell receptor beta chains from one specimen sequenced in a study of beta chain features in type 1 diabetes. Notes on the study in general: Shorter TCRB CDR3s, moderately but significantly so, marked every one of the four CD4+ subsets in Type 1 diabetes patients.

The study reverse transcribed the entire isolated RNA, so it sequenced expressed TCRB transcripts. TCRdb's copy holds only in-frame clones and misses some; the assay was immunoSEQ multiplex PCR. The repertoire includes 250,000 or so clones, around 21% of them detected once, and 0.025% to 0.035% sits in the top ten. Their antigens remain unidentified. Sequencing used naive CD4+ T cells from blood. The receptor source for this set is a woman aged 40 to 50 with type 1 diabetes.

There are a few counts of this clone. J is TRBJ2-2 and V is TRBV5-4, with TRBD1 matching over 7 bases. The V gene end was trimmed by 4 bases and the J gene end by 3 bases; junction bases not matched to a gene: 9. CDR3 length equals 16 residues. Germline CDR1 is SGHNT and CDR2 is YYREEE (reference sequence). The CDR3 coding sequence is TGTGCCAGCAGCATGGGGACAGTCTTGGACACCGGGGAGCTGTTTTTT. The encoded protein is CASSMGTVLDTGELFF.

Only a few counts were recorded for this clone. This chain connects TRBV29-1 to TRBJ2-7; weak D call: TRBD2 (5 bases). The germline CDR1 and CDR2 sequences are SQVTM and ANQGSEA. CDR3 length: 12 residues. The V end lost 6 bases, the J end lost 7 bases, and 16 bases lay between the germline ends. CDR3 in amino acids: CSVRTQTTEQYF. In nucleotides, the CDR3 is TGCAGCGTGCGGACTCAAACTACAGAGCAGTACTTC.

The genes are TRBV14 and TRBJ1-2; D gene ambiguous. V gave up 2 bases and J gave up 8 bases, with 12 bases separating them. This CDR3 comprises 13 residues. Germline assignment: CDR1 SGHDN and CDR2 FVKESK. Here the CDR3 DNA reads TGTGCCAGCAGCCAACGGTCCGCGGGAGGCTACACCTTC. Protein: CASSQRSAGGYTF.

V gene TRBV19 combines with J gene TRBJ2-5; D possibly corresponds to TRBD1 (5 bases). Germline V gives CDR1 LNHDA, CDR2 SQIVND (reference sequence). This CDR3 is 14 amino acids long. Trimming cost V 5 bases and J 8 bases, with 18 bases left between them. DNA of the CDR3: TGTGCCAGTAGTTCCGCAAGCCAGGGCCGTACCCAGTACTTC. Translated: CASSSASQGRTQYF.

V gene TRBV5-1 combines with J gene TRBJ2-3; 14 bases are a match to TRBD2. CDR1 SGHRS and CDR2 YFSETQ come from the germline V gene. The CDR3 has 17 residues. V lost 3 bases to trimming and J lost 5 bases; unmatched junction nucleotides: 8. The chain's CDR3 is CASSSMVGLAGVDTQYF. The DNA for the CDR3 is TGCGCCAGCAGCTCGATGGTGGGACTAGCGGGAGTAGATACGCAGTATTTT.

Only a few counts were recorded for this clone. The CDR3 region has the DNA TGCGCCAGCAGCTTCCGCCAGGGGCCCGAGCAGTACTTC. Translating it yields CASSFRQGPEQYF. The chain recombines TRBV5-1 with TRBJ2-7; the D gene is possibly TRBD1 (6 bases). The germline V gene encodes CDR1 SGHRS and CDR2 YFSETQ. The CDR3 extends over 13 amino acids. V lost 2 bases and J lost 6, with 12 bases in between.

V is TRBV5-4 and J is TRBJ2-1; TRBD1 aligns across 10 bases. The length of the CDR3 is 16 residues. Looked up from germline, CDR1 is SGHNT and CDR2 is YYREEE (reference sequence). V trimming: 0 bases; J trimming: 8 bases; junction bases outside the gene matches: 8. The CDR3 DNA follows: TGTGCCAGCAGCTTGGTGACAGGGGGCGTCTTCGATGAGCAGTTCTTC. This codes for CASSLVTGGVFDEQFF.

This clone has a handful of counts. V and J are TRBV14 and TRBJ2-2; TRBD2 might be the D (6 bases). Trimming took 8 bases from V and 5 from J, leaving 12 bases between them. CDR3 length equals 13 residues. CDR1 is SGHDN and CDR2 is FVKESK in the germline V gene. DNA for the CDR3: TGTGCCAGCCACGCGGGGAGGACCGGGGAGCTGTTTTTT. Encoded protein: CASHAGRTGELFF.

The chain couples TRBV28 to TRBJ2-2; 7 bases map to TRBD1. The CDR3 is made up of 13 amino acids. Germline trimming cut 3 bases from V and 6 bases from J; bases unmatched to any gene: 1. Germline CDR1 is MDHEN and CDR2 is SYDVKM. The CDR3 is CASSLTGPGELFF. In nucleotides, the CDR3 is TGTGCCAGCAGTTTGACAGGGCCCGGGGAGCTGTTTTTT.

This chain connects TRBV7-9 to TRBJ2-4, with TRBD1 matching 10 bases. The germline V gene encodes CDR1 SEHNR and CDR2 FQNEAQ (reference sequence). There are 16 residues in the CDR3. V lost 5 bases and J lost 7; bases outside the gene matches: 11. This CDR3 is CASSIPLTGGLNIQYF. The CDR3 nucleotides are TGTGCCAGCAGCATACCACTGACAGGGGGCCTCAACATTCAGTACTTC.

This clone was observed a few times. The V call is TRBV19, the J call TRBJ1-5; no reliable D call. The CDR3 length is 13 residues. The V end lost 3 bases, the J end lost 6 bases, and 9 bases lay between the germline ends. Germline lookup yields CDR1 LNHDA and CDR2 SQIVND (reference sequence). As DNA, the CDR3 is TGTGCCAGTAGTATTGGGCTCCGTCAGCCCCAGCATTTT. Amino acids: CASSIGLRQPQHF.